The present entry profiles one T cell receptor beta chain with its context. What it recognizes is unknown. Healthy bone marrow donors made up the cohort. The PCR ran on 60 Vbeta and 13 Jbeta primers. TCRdb keeps only in-frame clones here, not all; method: immunoSEQ multiplex PCR. The sample lists 110,000 or so clones; 60% to 85% were seen once. The V and J ends lost 1 base and 1 base, in that order; junction bases with no gene match: 6. The germline V gene encodes CDR1 MGHRA and CDR2 YSYEKL. This CDR3 region has 16 residues. This record comes from a study of cytomegalovirus exposure and HLA in healthy donors. Study context: There were approximately 85 million unique TCRs (from HLA-typed donors) in an early data release. General observations from the study: What TCR beta sequences reportedly achieved was accurate prediction of HLA-A and HLA-B alleles in most subjects. Later on, a genetic analysis was performed. It linked a missense variant in DCLRE1C with V- and J-gene trimming of TCR beta.

The sample was PBMCs. The source of this sequence is a woman aged 40 to 50 in good health and CMV-seropositive. The chain joins TRBV4-1 to TRBJ1-1, with 7 bases that match TRBD1. CDR3 residues: CASSQVLRTGNTEAFF. In nucleotides, the CDR3 is TGCGCCAGCAGCCAAGTCCTAAGGACAGGGAACACTGAAGCTTTCTTT.